Shown below are 30 T cell receptor beta chains from a single sample sequenced in a study of regulatory T cells in long-lasting Graves disease. Time point of the sample: persistent/refractory GD, antithyroid drugs over 5 years with positive TRAb. There was RNA extracted from PBMCs, and the TCR library was made from it. To make TCR beta libraries, researchers used iRepertoire HTBI primers and Arm-PCR of CDR3 regions. TCRdb independently ran MiXCR on the multiplex PCR reads; one entry per CDR3 protein. The sample holds hundreds of thousands of distinct CDR3 sequences, about 20% seen once. Here the sequenced sample was peripheral blood mononuclear cells (PBMCs), taken when the disease was refractory, from a patient treated with antithyroid drugs. The source is a female donor with Graves disease.

CDR3 protein: CASSDNRRGGFEQFF. CDR3 nucleotide sequence: TGTGCCAGCAGTGACAACCGGCGGGGGGGCTTTGAGCAGTTCTTC. The V gene is TRBV6-4, the J gene TRBJ2-1; 9 nucleotides align to TRBD2. With 2 bases clipped from V and 9 bases from J, the junction kept 8 bases outside the gene matches. This CDR3 has 15 amino acids. Germline V gene sequence: CDR1 MRHNA, CDR2 SNTAGT.

This clonotype is medium-sized within its sample. The chain links TRBV6-5 to TRBJ1-5; D is undetermined. V gave up 0 bases and J gave up 4 bases, with 7 bases separating them. The germline CDR1 and CDR2 sequences are MNHEY and SVGAGI. The CDR3 runs 14 residues. In nucleotides, the CDR3 is TGTGCCAGCAGTTACTCGAATGATAATCAGCCCCAGCATTTT. Its protein is CASSYSNDNQPQHF.

This clonotype came up many times. The chain combines TRBV9 with TRBJ2-7; D tentatively fits TRBD1 or TRBD2 (5 bases each). The germline V gene encodes CDR1 SGDLS and CDR2 YYNGEE. The CDR3 extends over 15 amino acids. V shed 4 bases and J shed 0 bases, with 14 bases lying between them. CDR3 nucleotide sequence: TGTGCCAGCAGCCCTCCCGGGGCAGTCTCCTACGAGCAGTACTTC. As protein: CASSPPGAVSYEQYF.

This chain joins TRBV19 and TRBJ2-7; D unresolved. CDR1 is LNHDA and CDR2 is SQIVND in the germline V gene (reference sequence). Trimming shortened V by 5 bases and J by 4 bases, and 9 bases separated the two germline ends. The CDR3 has 12 amino acids. CDR3 sequence reads: CASSGREYEQYF. In DNA form, the CDR3 reads TGTGCCAGTAGTGGCCGCGAATACGAGCAGTACTTC.

This chain links TRBV7-3 with TRBJ2-3; D may correspond to TRBD1 or TRBD2 (6 bases each). Germline lookup yields CDR1 SGHTA and CDR2 FQGTGA. V lost 5 bases to trimming and J lost 11 bases, with 14 bases between them. The CDR3 is 12 residues long. This CDR3 is CASSHPEGVQYF. The DNA for the CDR3 is TGTGCCAGCAGCCATCCGGAGGGGGTGCAGTATTTT.

In its sample, this clonotype was seen many times. The chain links TRBV6-1 to TRBJ1-5; no clear D gene. The CDR3 contains 16 residues. Trimming removed 8 bases from V and 1 base from J, with 18 bases in between. The germline V gene encodes CDR1 MNHNS and CDR2 SASEGT. The CDR3 region is CASGARSPLSNQPQHF. The CDR3 DNA sequence: TGTGCCAGCGGCGCCCGTAGCCCTCTCAGCAATCAGCCCCAGCATTTT.

This clonotype was recorded once. The rearrangement uses TRBV12-3 or TRBV12-4 and TRBJ2-1, with 7 bases aligning to TRBD1. The CDR3 has 14 residues. With 3 bases clipped from V and 1 base from J, the junction kept 0 bases outside the gene matches. CDR3 nucleotide sequence: TGTGCCAGCAGTTTGGGACAGTCCTACAATGAGCAGTTCTTC. Translation gives CASSLGQSYNEQFF.

This clonotype was seen a handful of times. The chain joins TRBV4-3 to TRBJ2-5; TRBD2 matches at 8 bases. The length of the CDR3 is 15 residues. In germline, CDR1 is LGHNA, CDR2 YSLEER. The ends lost 0 bases at V and 5 bases at J; junction bases unmatched: 5. Here the CDR3 DNA reads TGCGCCAGCAGCCAAGATTCGGGGGGGAGTGAGACCCAGTACTTC. Its translation: CASSQDSGGSETQYF.

The chain couples TRBV19 to TRBJ2-7, with TRBD1 identical over 10 bases. The CDR3 is 14 residues long. V was pared by 4 bases and J by 6 bases, with 6 bases of the junction left unmatched. The germline CDR1 and CDR2 sequences are LNHDA and SQIVND (reference sequence). The CDR3 DNA follows: TGTGCCAGTAGTAGGGGACAGGGGAAGGGCGAGCAGTACTTC. Translating it yields CASSRGQGKGEQYF. The complete variable domain, with remaining parts taken from reference TRBV19 and TRBJ2-7, reads DGGITQSPKYLFRKEGQNVTLSCEQNLNHDAMYWYRQDPGQGLRLIYYSQIVNDFQKGDIAEGYSVSREKKESFPLTVTSAQKNPTAFYLCASSRGQGKGEQYFGPGTRLTVT.

The CDR3 bases are TGTGCCTGGAGTACAGGGATCGAGGAGACCCAGTACTTC. It specifies CAWSTGIEETQYF. V is TRBV30 and J is TRBJ2-5, with D perhaps matching TRBD1 (6 bases). Germline V lookup: CDR1 GTSNPN, CDR2 SVGIG (reference sequence). V was shortened by 2 bases and J by 5 bases, with 12 bases between the two germline ends. CDR3 length: 13 residues.

The sample holds many counts of this clonotype. The chain joins TRBV12-3 or TRBV12-4 to TRBJ2-5; 8 bases match TRBD1. Losses at the gene ends were 6 bases for V and 5 bases for J; bases not matched to a gene: 11. CDR3 length: 15 amino acids. The DNA of the CDR3 is TGTGCCAGCAGCTCGTGGGAGACAGGGGACGAGACCCAGTACTTC. It yields the protein CASSSWETGDETQYF.

V usage is TRBV10-3 and J usage is TRBJ1-3, with D hard to call. Germline assignment: CDR1 ENHRY and CDR2 SYGVKD. V lost 5 bases and J 4 bases, leaving 3 bases between the germline ends. This CDR3 contains 11 residues. The CDR3 sequence is CAISPGNTIYF. The CDR3 DNA sequence: TGTGCCATCAGTCCCGGAAACACCATATATTTT.

This rearrangement joins TRBV4-1 to TRBJ2-7, with D maybe TRBD2 (6 bases). The CDR3 sequence is 14 residues long. Trimming took off 0 bases at V and 3 bases at J, with 9 bases between the two ends. The germline gives CDR1 MGHRA, CDR2 YSYEKL. The CDR3 is CASSQERDCYEQYF. CDR3 nucleotide sequence: TGCGCCAGCAGCCAAGAAAGGGACTGCTACGAGCAGTACTTC.

The chain combines TRBV9 with TRBJ2-1, with 10 bases matching TRBD2. The junction had 8 bases not matched to a gene; V was cut back by 0 bases and J by 2 bases. Looked up from germline, CDR1 is SGDLS and CDR2 is YYNGEE. CDR3 length equals 18 residues. The CDR3 DNA reads TGTGCCAGCAGCGTAGCTGTGACTAGCGGGTCCACCTACAATGAGCAGTTCTTC. It codes for CASSVAVTSGSTYNEQFF. Complete variable domain (other parts from reference TRBV9 and TRBJ2-1): DSGVTQTPKHLITATGQRVTLRCSPRSGDLSVYWYQQSLDQGLQFLIQYYNGEERAKGNILERFSAQQFPDLHSELNLSSLELGDSALYFCASSVAVTSGSTYNEQFFGPGTRLTVL.

This clonotype was observed a single time. The genes are TRBV7-9 and TRBJ2-3, with a possible D match to TRBD2 (5 bases). Trimming removed 2 bases at V and 0 bases at J, with 15 bases between. CDR3 length equals 17 residues. Germline-derived CDR1 and CDR2 are SEHNR and FQNEAQ (reference sequence). The CDR3 spells CASSLPLIGESTDTQYF. In nucleotides, the CDR3 is TGTGCCAGCAGCTTACCCCTTATCGGGGAAAGCACAGATACGCAGTATTTT.

This clonotype was seen at least ten times. The CDR3 coding sequence is TGTGCCAGCAGTCCCACGCGGGACAGAGCTTCCTACGAGCAGTACTTC. Its protein is CASSPTRDRASYEQYF. The rearrangement uses TRBV28 and TRBJ2-7, with D perhaps matching TRBD1 (7 bases). Germline lookup yields CDR1 MDHEN and CDR2 SYDVKM. V was trimmed by 5 bases and J by 1 base, leaving 18 bases between them. The CDR3 extends over 16 amino acids.

This clonotype came up once. This may arise from a read error, as a much more abundant clone is one base away. The chain couples TRBV7-2 to TRBJ1-2; 8 bases match TRBD1. Germline-derived CDR1 and CDR2 are SGHTA and FQGNSA. J was trimmed by 8 bases and V by 8 bases; bases with no gene match: 10. The CDR3 runs 13 residues. CDR3 loop: CASGPGTGNGYTF. Written as DNA, the CDR3 is TGTGCCAGCGGCCCTGGGACAGGAAACGGCTACACCTTC.

The J gene is TRBJ2-5, the V gene TRBV18; 7 bases are a match to TRBD1. After removal of 6 bases from V and 10 bases from J, the junction contained 8 bases not matched to a gene. This CDR3 region has 12 residues. The germline V gene has CDR1 KGHSH and CDR2 LQKENI. The CDR3, as DNA: TGTGCCAGCTCGCACCAAGACAGGGTCCAGTACTTC. Translated, it gives CASSHQDRVQYF.

There are many counts of this clonotype. The chain couples TRBV27 to TRBJ1-1; D not certain. The V gene's germline CDR1 is MNHEY and CDR2 SMNVEV (reference sequence). The germline V and J ends were trimmed by 8 bases and 0 bases, with 10 bases remaining between them. The length of the CDR3 is 13 residues. This chain's CDR3 is CASHKRVNTEAFF. CDR3 bases: TGTGCCAGCCATAAACGGGTGAACACTGAAGCTTTCTTT.

V gene TRBV6-1 combines with J gene TRBJ2-7; D is perhaps TRBD1 (5 bases). This CDR3 has 14 amino acids. Germline-derived CDR1 and CDR2 are MNHNS and SASEGT. V was cut by 6 bases and J by 5 bases, with 17 bases left in between. The CDR3 reads CASRRTSTPHEQYF. The CDR3 DNA follows: TGTGCCAGCAGGCGGACAAGCACCCCCCACGAGCAGTACTTC.

This clonotype came up a few times. This chain links TRBV20-1 with TRBJ1-2; TRBD1 matches 8 bases. Germline lookup yields CDR1 DFQATT and CDR2 SNEGSKA (reference sequence). V was pared by 4 bases and J by 2 bases, with 6 bases of the junction left unmatched. The CDR3 contains 14 residues. The CDR3 DNA reads as TGCAGTGCTATCTACCGGGACAGGAACTATGGCTACACCTTC. It encodes CSAIYRDRNYGYTF.

The J gene is TRBJ2-2, the V gene TRBV18; the D gene is possibly TRBD1 (6 bases). Germline CDR1 reads KGHSH; CDR2 reads LQKENI. The CDR3 is 16 residues long. Trimming took 0 bases from V and 5 from J, leaving 13 bases between them. The CDR3 nucleotides read TGTGCCAGCTCACCACCGTCCAAGAGGGGGACCGGGGAGCTGTTTTTT. Protein: CASSPPSKRGTGELFF.

The chain recombines TRBV20-1 with TRBJ1-1; the D is unclear. Germline CDR1 reads DFQATT; CDR2 reads SNEGSKA (reference sequence). This CDR3 spans 14 amino acids. V was clipped by 5 bases and J by 0 bases, with 13 bases between them. For the CDR3, the DNA is TGCAGTGCTCCCCGGGGTTTTATGAACACTGAAGCTTTCTTT. It yields the protein CSAPRGFMNTEAFF.

This clonotype was observed many times. The J gene is TRBJ1-1, the V gene TRBV25-1; no definite D call. Looked up from germline, CDR1 is MGHDK and CDR2 is SYGVNS. CDR3 length equals 14 residues. V was shortened by 7 bases and J by 1 base, with 13 bases between the two germline ends. CDR3 amino acids: CASIGPTTNTEAFF. In DNA, the CDR3 is TGTGCCAGCATTGGCCCCACAACGAACACTGAAGCTTTCTTT.

This clonotype was counted ten times or more. CDR3 amino acids: CASSLWASGPMNTEAFF. DNA for the CDR3: TGTGCCAGCAGCTTATGGGCCTCCGGCCCAATGAACACTGAAGCTTTCTTT. This chain uses TRBV7-6 with TRBJ1-1; D not resolved. CDR1 and CDR2 (germline): SGHVS, FNYEAQ. V gave up 2 bases and J gave up 0 bases, with 16 bases separating them. The CDR3 loop spans 17 amino acids.

This clonotype was found many times. V gene TRBV7-2 combines with J gene TRBJ1-4; D gene ambiguous. Trimming pared 5 bases from V and 3 bases from J, leaving 7 bases between. This CDR3 is built from 13 residues. Germline V gene data show CDR1 as SGHTA and CDR2 as FQGNSA. The CDR3, as DNA: TGTGCCAGCAGCCAGGAAGCTAATGAAAAACTGTTTTTT. This encodes CASSQEANEKLFF.

The CDR3 protein is CASSSQPSVNTEAFF. DNA for the CDR3: TGTGCCAGCAGTTCTCAACCCTCTGTGAACACTGAAGCTTTCTTT. V gene TRBV6-2 or TRBV6-3 combines with J gene TRBJ1-1; D is uncertain. V shed 4 bases and J shed 0 bases, with 12 bases lying between them. Germline CDR1 is MNHEY and CDR2 is SVGEGT. The CDR3 runs to 15 residues.

There are many counts of this clonotype. The V call is TRBV28, the J call TRBJ2-5; 12 nucleotides line up with TRBD2. CDR3 length: 14 residues. Germline V gene sequence: CDR1 MDHEN, CDR2 SYDVKM. With 8 bases clipped from V and 5 bases from J, the junction kept 6 bases outside the gene matches. The CDR3 loop is CASRPSGREETQYF. In nucleotides, the CDR3 is TGTGCCAGCCGCCCTAGCGGGAGGGAGGAGACCCAGTACTTC.

This clonotype showed up just a few times. The chain recombines TRBV12-3 or TRBV12-4 with TRBJ1-2; D gene unclear. Trimming left V 2 bases short and J 8 bases short, with 9 bases between. The CDR3 length is 12 residues. CDR3 nucleotide sequence: TGTGCCAGCAGTTTAAGTGGCCGCGGCTACACCTTC. Its protein product is CASSLSGRGYTF.

This clonotype was counted between two and nine times. V and J are TRBV6-1 and TRBJ2-3; D is uncertain. Germline V gene data show CDR1 as MNHNS and CDR2 as SASEGT. V lost 10 bases and J 3 bases, leaving 17 bases between the germline ends. The CDR3 runs to 14 residues. CDR3 residues: CATTPRLFTDTQYF. The CDR3 DNA is TGTGCCACCACACCGCGACTGTTTACAGATACGCAGTATTTT.